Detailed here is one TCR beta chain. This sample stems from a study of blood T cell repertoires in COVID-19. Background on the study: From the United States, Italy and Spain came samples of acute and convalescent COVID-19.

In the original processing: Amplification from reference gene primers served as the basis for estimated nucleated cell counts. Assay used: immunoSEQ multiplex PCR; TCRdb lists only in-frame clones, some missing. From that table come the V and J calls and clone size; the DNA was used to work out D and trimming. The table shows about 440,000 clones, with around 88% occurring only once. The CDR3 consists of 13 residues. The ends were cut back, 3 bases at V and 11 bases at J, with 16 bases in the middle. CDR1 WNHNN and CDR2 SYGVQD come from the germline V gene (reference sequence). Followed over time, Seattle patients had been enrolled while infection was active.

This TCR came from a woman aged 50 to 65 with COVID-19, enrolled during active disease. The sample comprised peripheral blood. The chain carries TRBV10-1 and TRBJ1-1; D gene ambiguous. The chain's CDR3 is CASSETERRKAFF. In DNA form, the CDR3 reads TGCGCCAGCAGTGAAACGGAGCGAAGAAAGGCTTTCTTT.